The rows below give T cell receptor beta chains drawn from one sample of a study of blood T cell repertoires in COVID-19. The data were produced by immunoSEQ multiplex PCR, yet TCRdb's version contains in-frame clones alone and is incomplete. The sample contains hundreds of thousands of clones, roughly 90% of which appear only once. The sequenced material came from peripheral blood. The receptor set was obtained from a man between 18 and 29 years old with COVID-19, enrolled during active disease. The CDR3 runs from the conserved cysteine through the conserved F or W. A D gene is named only where the DNA matches it firmly. Some rows mark clone size as missing; the rest say once, few, many or name a class of expanded clone.

j_call v_call clone_size d_call cdr3_aa cdr3_nt
TRBJ2-3 TRBV5-1 . . CASGAQVTDTQYF TGCGCCAGCGGCGCGCAGGTCACAGATACGCAGTATTTT
TRBJ2-1 TRBV7-6 . . CASKAGISNEQFF TGTGCCAGCAAGGCGGGTATCTCCAATGAGCAGTTCTTC
TRBJ2-3 TRBV5-6 . TRBD2 CASSPEGLAGATDTQYF TGTGCCAGCAGCCCGGAGGGACTAGCGGGAGCCACAGATACGCAGTATTTT
TRBJ2-1 TRBV5-1 . . CASRTYSNNEQFF TGCGCCAGCAGAACCTACTCCAACAATGAGCAGTTCTTC
TRBJ2-7 TRBV2 . . CASKLGTYVEQYF TGTGCCAGCAAACTGGGGACTTACGTCGAGCAGTACTTC
TRBJ2-3 TRBV5-6 . . CASTWSGSTDTQYF TGTGCCAGCACCTGGAGCGGAAGCACAGATACGCAGTATTTT
TRBJ1-4 TRBV21-1 . . CASGRGTTNEKLFF TGTGCCAGCGGGAGGGGTACAACTAATGAAAAACTGTTTTTT
TRBJ2-2 TRBV5-4 . TRBD2 CASSGHGLAGTLGELFF TGTGCCAGCAGCGGCCATGGACTAGCGGGAACCCTCGGGGAGCTGTTTTTT
TRBJ2-7 TRBV5-5 . TRBD2 CASSLGLAVNYEQYF TGTGCCAGCAGCTTGGGGCTAGCGGTTAACTACGAGCAGTACTTC
TRBJ1-6 TRBV25-1 . . CASSENWHRDPNSPLHF TGTGCCAGCAGTGAAAACTGGCATCGGGATCCGAATTCACCCCTCCACTTT
TRBJ1-2 TRBV19 . . CASSTGLAQRYYGYTF TGTGCCAGTAGTACAGGACTGGCCCAACGGTACTATGGCTACACCTTC
TRBJ2-1 TRBV24-1 . . CATGRGLSYNEQFF TGTGCCACCGGTCGCGGGTTATCCTACAATGAGCAGTTCTTC
TRBJ2-7 TRBV27 . TRBD2 CASSTTSGRSYEQYF TGTGCCAGCAGTACTACTAGCGGGAGGTCCTACGAGCAGTACTTC
TRBJ2-1 TRBV11-3 . . CASSLREGAFYNEQFF TGTGCCAGCAGCTTACGGGAGGGGGCCTTCTACAATGAGCAGTTCTTC
TRBJ1-1 TRBV7-9 medium-sized . CASSPLQGMNTEAFF TGTGCCAGCAGCCCCCTACAGGGTATGAACACTGAAGCTTTCTTT
TRBJ2-5 TRBV12-3/TRBV12-4 . TRBD1 CATGQSQETQYF TGTGCCACGGGACAGTCCCAAGAGACCCAGTACTTC
TRBJ2-5 TRBV24-1 once TRBD2 CATSDPGTSGETQYF TGTGCCACCAGTGATCCGGGGACTAGCGGAGAGACCCAGTACTTC
TRBJ2-5 TRBV2 . TRBD2 CASSEGLAGVATQYF TGTGCCAGCAGTGAAGGGCTAGCGGGAGTGGCGACCCAGTACTTC
TRBJ2-1 TRBV11-1 . . CASSLVAPSSYNEQFF TGTGCCAGCAGCTTAGTAGCGCCAAGCTCCTACAATGAGCAGTTCTTC
TRBJ2-5 TRBV2 few TRBD2 CASSEGLAGGPPNQETQYF TGTGCCAGCAGTGAAGGACTAGCGGGGGGGCCTCCCAACCAAGAGACCCAGTACTTC
TRBJ2-7 TRBV25-1 . TRBD1 CASKGTGVYEQYF TGTGCCAGCAAGGGGACAGGGGTTTACGAGCAGTACTTC
TRBJ1-1 TRBV6-5 . . CASSYNLNTEAFF TGTGCCAGCAGTTACAACTTGAACACTGAAGCTTTCTTT
TRBJ2-7 TRBV19 . TRBD2 CASSGASGAYEQYF TGTGCCAGTAGTGGAGCTAGCGGGGCGTACGAGCAGTACTTC
TRBJ2-3 TRBV30 once . CALGLATDTQYF TGTGCTCTGGGCCTAGCGACAGATACGCAGTATTTT
TRBJ2-2 TRBV2 . . CASSWTVTTGELFF TGTGCCAGCAGTTGGACAGTCACCACCGGGGAGCTGTTTTTT
TRBJ2-1 TRBV5-1 . . CASSLGLGDNEQFF TGCGCCAGCAGCTTGGGACTAGGGGACAATGAGCAGTTCTTC
TRBJ1-4 TRBV2 . . CASNLVDTNEKLFF TGTGCCAGCAATCTAGTTGATACTAATGAAAAACTGTTTTTT
TRBJ1-1 TRBV11-1 . . CASSLEGGNTEAFF TGTGCCAGCAGCTTAGAAGGGGGGAACACTGAAGCTTTCTTT
TRBJ2-3 TRBV11-2 . TRBD2 CASSPGLAGPEDTQYF TGTGCCAGCAGCCCCGGGCTAGCGGGCCCTGAGGATACGCAGTATTTT
TRBJ2-7 TRBV5-1 . TRBD1 CASSSRDSFSYEQYF TGCGCCAGCAGCAGCCGGGACAGCTTCTCCTACGAGCAGTACTTC
TRBJ2-5 TRBV28 few . CASSSSDTSGGETQYF TGTGCCAGCAGTTCCTCAGACACCTCCGGGGGAGAGACCCAGTACTTC
TRBJ2-1 TRBV19 . TRBD2 CASTMGAGGFSYNEQFF TGTGCCAGTACAATGGGAGCGGGAGGCTTCTCCTACAATGAGCAGTTCTTC
TRBJ2-7 TRBV10-2 . . CASSEPQGWYEQYF TGCGCCAGCAGTGAGCCACAGGGTTGGTACGAGCAGTACTTC
TRBJ2-7 TRBV13 . . CASSSRGSYEQYF TGTGCCAGCAGCTCGCGGGGTTCCTACGAGCAGTACTTC
TRBJ1-1 TRBV28 . TRBD1 CASTQTGTEAFF TGTGCCAGCACCCAGACAGGGACTGAAGCTTTCTTT
TRBJ1-2 TRBV5-1 . . CASSAAVDRGYTF TGCGCCAGCAGCGCCGCGGTAGACCGCGGCTACACCTTC
TRBJ2-3 TRBV3-1/TRBV3-2 . . CASSPTGSSWTDTQYF TGTGCCAGCAGCCCTACAGGGTCGAGTTGGACAGATACGCAGTATTTT
TRBJ1-4 TRBV19 . . CASKRRESANEKLFF TGTGCCAGTAAGCGGCGGGAATCGGCTAATGAAAAACTGTTTTTT
TRBJ2-7 TRBV13 . . CASSLGTGGEQYF TGTGCCAGCAGCTTAGGTACCGGGGGCGAGCAGTACTTC
TRBJ2-7 TRBV3-1/TRBV3-2 . . CASSQGGAWEQYF TGTGCCAGCAGCCAAGGGGGAGCGTGGGAGCAGTACTTC
TRBJ1-3 TRBV7-9 . . CASRSAEIRRGNTIYF TGTGCCAGCAGGTCCGCGGAAATAAGGCGTGGAAACACCATATATTTT
TRBJ2-3 TRBV4-2 . TRBD2 CASSQIRTSTADTQYF TGTGCCAGCAGCCAAATTCGGACTAGCACCGCAGATACGCAGTATTTT
TRBJ2-2 TRBV5-1 once TRBD2 CASSSEASGSNTGELFF TGCGCCAGCAGCTCGGAGGCTAGCGGATCGAACACCGGGGAGCTGTTTTTT
TRBJ2-3 TRBV30 . . CACSLEVTDTQYF TGTGCCTGTAGCTTGGAGGTTACAGATACGCAGTATTTT
TRBJ2-1 TRBV9 once TRBD2 CASSAVGTSVYNEQFF TGTGCCAGCAGCGCAGTGGGGACTAGCGTATACAATGAGCAGTTCTTC